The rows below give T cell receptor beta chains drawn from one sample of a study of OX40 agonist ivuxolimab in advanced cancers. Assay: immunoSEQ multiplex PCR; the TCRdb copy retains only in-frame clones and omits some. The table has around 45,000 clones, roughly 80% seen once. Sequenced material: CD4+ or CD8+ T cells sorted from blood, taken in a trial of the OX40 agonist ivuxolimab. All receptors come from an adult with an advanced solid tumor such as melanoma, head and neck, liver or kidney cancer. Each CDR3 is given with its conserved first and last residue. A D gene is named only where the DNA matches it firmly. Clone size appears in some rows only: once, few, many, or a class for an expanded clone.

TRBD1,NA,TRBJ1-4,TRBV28,TGTGCCAGCAGCAACCTACAGGGGGTTAAGGGTGAAAAACTGTTTTTT,CASSNLQGVKGEKLFF
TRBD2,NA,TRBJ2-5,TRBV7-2,TGTGCCAGCAGCAATAGCGGGAGACGGGAGACCCAGTACTTC,CASSNSGRRETQYF
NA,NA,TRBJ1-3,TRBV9,TGTGCCAGCAGGGGCTCTGGAAACACCATATATTTT,CASRGSGNTIYF
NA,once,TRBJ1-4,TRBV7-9,TGTGCCAGCAGCCGCCGACAGAAAGAGGGTGAAAAACTGTTTTTT,CASSRRQKEGEKLFF
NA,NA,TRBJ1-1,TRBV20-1,TGCAGTGCTGGTCAGAACACTGAAGCTTTCTTT,CSAGQNTEAFF
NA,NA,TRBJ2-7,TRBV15,TGTGCCACCAGCAGCCTCCTCGACTCCGAGCAGTACTTC,CATSSLLDSEQYF
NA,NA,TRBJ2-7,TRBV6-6,TGTGCCAGCAGTTCCGGACAGTCCTCCTACGAGCAGTACTTC,CASSSGQSSYEQYF
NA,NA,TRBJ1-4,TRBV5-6,TGTGCCAGCAGCTACCCAACTAATGAAAAACTGTTTTTT,CASSYPTNEKLFF
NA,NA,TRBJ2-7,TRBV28,TGTGCCAGCAGTCCTCCCGTAGGGGACACCGAGCAGTACTTC,CASSPPVGDTEQYF
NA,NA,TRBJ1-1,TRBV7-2,TGTGCCAGCAGCTTAGTAGGTCCGGGGATGACTGAAGCTTTCTTT,CASSLVGPGMTEAFF
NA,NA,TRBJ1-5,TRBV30,TGTGCCTGGAGTTCTGGGGGACACTCGGGCAATCAGCCCCAGCATTTT,CAWSSGGHSGNQPQHF
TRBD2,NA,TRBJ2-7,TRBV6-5,TGTGCCAGCAGTTACTCGGGGGGGGGCGAGCAGTACTTC,CASSYSGGGEQYF
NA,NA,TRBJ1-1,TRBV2,TGTGCCAGCAGAGGACGGACCCTCGTGAACACTGAAGCTTTCTTT,CASRGRTLVNTEAFF
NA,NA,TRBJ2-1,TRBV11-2,TGTGCCAGCAGCTTACCGGCTGCCTACAATGAGCAGTTCTTC,CASSLPAAYNEQFF
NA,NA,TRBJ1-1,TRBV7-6,TGTGCCAGCAGCTTACCGTACAGGGAAGCTTTCTTT,CASSLPYREAFF
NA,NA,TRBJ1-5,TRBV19,TGTGCCAGTAGTAGGGCGAATCAGCCCCAGCATTTT,CASSRANQPQHF
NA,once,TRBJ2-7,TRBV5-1,TGCGCCAGCAGCTTGGGCCCAGGGCATGCCTACGAGCAGTACTTC,CASSLGPGHAYEQYF
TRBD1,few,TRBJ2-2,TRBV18,TGTGCCAGCTCACCACAGGGGGCCAGCGGGGAGCTGTTTTTT,CASSPQGASGELFF
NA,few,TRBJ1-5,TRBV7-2,TGTGCCAGCAGCTCCGGACTCAATCAGCCCCAGCATTTT,CASSSGLNQPQHF
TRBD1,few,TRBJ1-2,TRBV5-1,TGCGCCAGCAGCTTGGGACAGGGGGTCTATGGCTACACCTTC,CASSLGQGVYGYTF
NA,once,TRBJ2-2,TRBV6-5,TGTGCCAGCAGTTACGCCGGGACCTTCACCGGGGAGCTGTTTTTT,CASSYAGTFTGELFF
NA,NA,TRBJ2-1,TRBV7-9,TGTGTCAGCAGCCTTGCTGGGGGCTGGGATGAGCAGTTCTTC,CVSSLAGGWDEQFF
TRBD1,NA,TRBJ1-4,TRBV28,TGTGCCAGCAGTTTATTACGGCCGGGACAGGATAATGAAAAACTGTTTTTT,CASSLLRPGQDNEKLFF
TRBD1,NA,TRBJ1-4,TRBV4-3,TGCGCCAGCAGCCCGGGACAGGGGTTGGGAAAACTGTTTTTT,CASSPGQGLGKLFF
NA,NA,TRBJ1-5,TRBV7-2,TGTGCCAGCAGCCCCTCAGGCATAGGGACCTCCCAGCATTTT,CASSPSGIGTSQHF
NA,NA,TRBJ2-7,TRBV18,TGTGCCAGCTCACCACCGGGAGGAAACGAGCAGTACTTC,CASSPPGGNEQYF
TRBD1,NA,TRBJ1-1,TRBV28,TGTGCCAGCAGTCGCACAGGGGGGGGCACTGAAGCTTTCTTT,CASSRTGGGTEAFF
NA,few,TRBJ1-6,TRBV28,TGTGCCAGCAGTTTCCTGAAGTATAATTCACCCCTCCACTTT,CASSFLKYNSPLHF
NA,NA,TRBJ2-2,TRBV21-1,TGTGCCAGCAGCAAAGACAGGATGACTCGCGGGAGCGGGGAGCTGTTTTTT,CASSKDRMTRGSGELFF